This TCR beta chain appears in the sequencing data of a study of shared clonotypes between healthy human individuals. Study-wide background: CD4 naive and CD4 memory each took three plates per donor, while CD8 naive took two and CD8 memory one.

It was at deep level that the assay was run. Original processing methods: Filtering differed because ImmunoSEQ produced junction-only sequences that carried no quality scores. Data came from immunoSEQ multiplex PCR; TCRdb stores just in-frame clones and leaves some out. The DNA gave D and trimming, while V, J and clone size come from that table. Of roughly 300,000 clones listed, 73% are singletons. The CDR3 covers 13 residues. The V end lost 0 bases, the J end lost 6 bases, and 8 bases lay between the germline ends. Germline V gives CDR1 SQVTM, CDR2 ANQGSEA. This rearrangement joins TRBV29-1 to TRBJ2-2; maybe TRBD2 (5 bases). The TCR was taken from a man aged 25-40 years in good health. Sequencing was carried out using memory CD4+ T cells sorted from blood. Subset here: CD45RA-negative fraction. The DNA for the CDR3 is TGCAGCGTTGAAGATATACTAGCCGGGGAGCTGTTTTTT. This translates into CSVEDILAGELFF.